These T cell receptor beta chains were read from a single sample in a study of T cell changes during pregnancy in multiple sclerosis. Data came from immunoSEQ multiplex PCR; TCRdb stores just in-frame clones and leaves some out. Of roughly 70,000 clones listed, around nine tenths are singletons. The specimen was peripheral blood, collected in the third trimester of pregnancy. The receptor source for this set is a female donor with multiple sclerosis, enrolled in a pregnancy study. CDR3s include the opening cysteine and the closing phenylalanine or tryptophan. A D gene is named only where the DNA matches it firmly. Only part of the rows carry a size: once, few, many, or a class if the clone is expanded.

D | J | V | size | CDR3 | DNA
TRBD2 | TRBJ2-3 | TRBV5-1 | NA | CASSLSGTSGDTQYF | TGCGCCAGCAGCTTGTCCGGGACTAGCGGCGATACGCAGTATTTT
NA | TRBJ2-5 | TRBV6-1 | NA | CASSDTVKETQYF | TGTGCCAGCAGTGACACGGTAAAAGAGACCCAGTACTTC
TRBD2 | TRBJ2-2 | TRBV7-9 | NA | CASSGGVQGITGELFF | TGTGCCAGCAGCGGGGGGGTGCAGGGAATCACCGGGGAGCTGTTTTTT
NA | TRBJ2-6 | TRBV30 | NA | CAWSVRLGQYVANVLTF | TGTGCCTGGAGTGTACGGCTGGGCCAGTATGTAGCCAACGTCCTGACTTTC
TRBD2 | TRBJ2-2 | TRBV9 | NA | CASSHSGSGTGELFF | TGTGCCAGCAGCCATAGCGGGAGTGGCACCGGGGAGCTGTTTTTT
NA | TRBJ2-7 | TRBV14 | NA | CASSQVLMYRAYEQYF | TGTGCCAGCAGCCAAGTACTGATGTATCGGGCCTACGAGCAGTACTTC
NA | TRBJ2-7 | TRBV6-5 | once | CATGDYEQYF | TGTGCCACCGGTGACTACGAGCAGTACTTC
TRBD1 | TRBJ1-5 | TRBV10-2 | few | CASTGQGHQPQHF | TGCGCCAGCACGGGACAGGGCCATCAGCCCCAGCATTTT
TRBD1 | TRBJ1-1 | TRBV7-3 | NA | CASSPPGQGARNTEAFF | TGTGCCAGCAGCCCCCCGGGACAGGGCGCGAGGAACACTGAAGCTTTCTTT
TRBD1 | TRBJ1-5 | TRBV7-9 | NA | CASSSGQGWQPQHF | TGTGCCAGCAGCTCCGGACAGGGTTGGCAGCCCCAGCATTTT
TRBD2 | TRBJ2-2 | TRBV5-1 | NA | CASSLSGRGTGELFF | TGCGCCAGCAGCCTTAGCGGGAGAGGCACCGGGGAGCTGTTTTTT
TRBD1 | TRBJ1-2 | TRBV28 | NA | CASGEQGALSYGYTF | TGTGCCAGCGGAGAACAGGGGGCGTTGAGCTATGGCTACACCTTC
NA | TRBJ1-1 | TRBV6-5 | NA | CASSYGGTEAFF | TGTGCCAGCAGTTATGGGGGGACTGAAGCTTTCTTT
TRBD2 | TRBJ2-3 | TRBV4-2 | NA | CASSQAVAGGHTDTQYF | TGTGCCAGCAGCCAAGCGGTAGCGGGAGGACACACAGATACGCAGTATTTT
TRBD1 | TRBJ2-7 | TRBV19 | NA | CASSKGQSMDSYEQYF | TGTGCCAGTAGTAAGGGACAGAGTATGGACTCCTACGAGCAGTACTTC
NA | TRBJ2-5 | TRBV9 | NA | CASSASGIQETQYF | TGTGCCAGCAGCGCCTCAGGGATCCAAGAGACCCAGTACTTC
NA | TRBJ2-7 | TRBV5-1 | NA | CASSLVGRGSQAYEQYF | TGCGCCAGCAGCTTGGTCGGTAGAGGCAGCCAAGCCTACGAGCAGTACTTC
NA | TRBJ2-1 | TRBV10-1 | NA | CASSEISGGASYNEQFF | TGCGCCAGCAGTGAGATCTCTGGCGGAGCTTCCTACAATGAGCAGTTCTTC
NA | TRBJ2-7 | TRBV7-2 | NA | CASSFPSLEDSEQYF | TGTGCCAGCAGCTTCCCCTCCCTGGAGGATAGCGAGCAGTACTTC
NA | TRBJ1-4 | TRBV7-9 | NA | CASSLVSGSTNEKLFF | TGTGCCAGCAGCTTAGTTTCGGGTTCAACTAATGAAAAACTGTTTTTT
NA | TRBJ2-2 | TRBV11-2 | NA | CASSFYRNTGELFF | TGTGCCAGCAGCTTTTACAGGAACACCGGGGAGCTGTTTTTT
TRBD1 | TRBJ2-7 | TRBV5-1 | NA | CASSLHRGLREQYF | TGCGCCAGCAGCTTGCACAGGGGGCTCCGCGAGCAGTACTTC
NA | TRBJ1-4 | TRBV5-4 | NA | CASSLAGATNEKLFF | TGTGCCAGCAGCTTGGCAGGGGCTACTAATGAAAAACTGTTTTTT
NA | TRBJ2-7 | TRBV30 | NA | CAWRWGLWDEQYF | TGTGCCTGGAGGTGGGGACTGTGGGACGAGCAGTACTTC
NA | TRBJ2-7 | TRBV27 | NA | CATSQGSRFGQYF | TGTGCCACCAGCCAGGGGTCCCGGTTCGGGCAGTACTTC
TRBD1 | TRBJ2-3 | TRBV12-5 | NA | CASGLTGGTDTQYF | TGTGCTAGTGGTTTAACAGGGGGCACAGATACGCAGTATTTT
TRBD1 | TRBJ1-4 | TRBV4-1 | NA | CASSQGQGEVGTTNEKLFF | TGCGCCAGCAGCCAAGGACAGGGGGAAGTAGGAACGACTAATGAAAAACTGTTTTTT
NA | TRBJ1-2 | TRBV19 | NA | CATGQGYTF | TGTGCCACTGGACAGGGCTACACCTTC
NA | TRBJ1-1 | TRBV9 | NA | CASSVVRNTEAFF | TGTGCCAGCAGCGTAGTGAGGAACACTGAAGCTTTCTTT
NA | TRBJ1-2 | TRBV25-1 | NA | CASRGGGSGPTNYGYTF | TGTGCCAGCAGAGGGGGGGGGTCAGGACCTACTAACTATGGCTACACCTTC
TRBD2 | TRBJ2-1 | TRBV19 | NA | CASTLFPIAGTRNEQFF | TGTGCCAGTACCCTCTTCCCAATAGCGGGAACGAGGAATGAGCAGTTCTTC
TRBD2 | TRBJ2-7 | TRBV4-3 | NA | CASSRVAGLEQYF | TGCGCCAGCAGCCGGGTAGCGGGTCTCGAGCAGTACTTC
TRBD1 | TRBJ2-7 | TRBV6-1 | NA | CASSPGTGMYEQYF | TGTGCCAGCAGTCCCGGGACAGGGATGTACGAGCAGTACTTC
NA | TRBJ2-7 | TRBV5-4 | NA | CASSLGGGSYEQYF | TGTGCCAGCAGCTTGGGGGGCGGCTCCTACGAGCAGTACTTC
NA | TRBJ2-7 | TRBV7-9 | NA | CASSSPAYEQYF | TGTGCCAGCAGCTCTCCCGCCTACGAGCAGTACTTC
NA | TRBJ2-2 | TRBV7-3 | NA | CASSLFLDFPNTGELFF | TGTGCCAGCAGCTTATTTCTGGACTTCCCGAACACCGGGGAGCTGTTTTTT
TRBD2 | TRBJ2-3 | TRBV9 | NA | CASKTSVTDTQYF | TGTGCCAGTAAGACTAGCGTCACAGATACGCAGTATTTT
NA | TRBJ2-3 | TRBV27 | once | CASSLSADTDTQYF | TGTGCCAGCAGTTTATCGGCCGACACAGATACGCAGTATTTT
NA | TRBJ1-6 | TRBV2 | NA | CASSENREFNSPLHF | TGTGCCAGCAGTGAAAATAGGGAGTTCAATTCACCCCTCCACTTT
NA | TRBJ2-3 | TRBV29-1 | NA | CSAKGTDTQYF | TGCAGCGCAAAGGGGACAGATACGCAGTATTTT
NA | TRBJ2-2 | TRBV7-9 | NA | CASSREGYGLFF | TGTGCCAGCAGCCGGGAAGGCTACGGGCTGTTTTTT
NA | TRBJ2-5 | TRBV9 | NA | CASSAGGRGEETQYF | TGTGCCAGCAGCGCAGGGGGGCGGGGGGAAGAGACCCAGTACTTC
NA | TRBJ1-3 | TRBV28 | NA | CASSSFVGGGGNTIYF | TGTGCCAGCAGTTCCTTTGTGGGGGGGGGTGGAAACACCATATATTTT
NA | TRBJ2-2 | TRBV6-1 | NA | CASSEAGGRELFF | TGTGCCAGCAGTGAAGCGGGGGGAAGGGAGCTGTTTTTT
TRBD2 | TRBJ2-7 | TRBV4-2 | NA | CASSQGTSGASYEQYF | TGTGCCAGCAGCCAGGGGACTAGCGGGGCCTCCTACGAGCAGTACTTC
TRBD1 | TRBJ1-5 | TRBV6-1 | NA | CASTDRVSNQPQHF | TGTGCCAGCACCGACAGGGTGAGCAATCAGCCCCAGCATTTT
NA | TRBJ2-3 | TRBV7-6 | NA | CASSLGSIGSTDTQYF | TGTGCCAGCAGCTTAGGGTCCATCGGGTCCACAGATACGCAGTATTTT
NA | TRBJ2-1 | TRBV19 | NA | CASSILESSYNEQFF | TGTGCCAGTAGTATATTGGAGAGCTCCTACAATGAGCAGTTCTTC
TRBD2 | TRBJ2-7 | TRBV6-5 | once | CASRRGTSVYEQYF | TGTGCCAGCAGAAGAGGGACTAGCGTCTACGAGCAGTACTTC
TRBD1 | TRBJ1-5 | TRBV5-1 | NA | CASSGGTGGNQPQHF | TGCGCCAGCAGCGGAGGGACAGGGGGAAATCAGCCCCAGCATTTT
NA | TRBJ2-7 | TRBV5-4 | few | CASSLASTGVGYEQYF | TGTGCCAGCAGCTTGGCGTCGACGGGAGTGGGGTACGAGCAGTACTTC
NA | TRBJ1-2 | TRBV7-9 | NA | CASREQGPTYGYTF | TGTGCCAGCAGAGAACAGGGACCCACCTATGGCTACACCTTC
NA | TRBJ2-6 | TRBV4-2 | NA | CASSQESTSSGANVLTF | TGTGCCAGCAGCCAAGAAAGTACGAGCTCTGGGGCCAACGTCCTGACTTTC
TRBD1 | TRBJ1-5 | TRBV12-5 | many | CASGRDSFNQPQHF | TGTGCTAGTGGTCGGGACAGCTTCAATCAGCCCCAGCATTTT
NA | TRBJ2-3 | TRBV12-5 | NA | CASGLGTVTDTQYF | TGTGCTAGTGGTTTGGGAACGGTTACGGATACGCAGTATTTT
TRBD2 | TRBJ2-1 | TRBV29-1 | NA | CSVEEGSGRSYNEQFF | TGCAGCGTTGAAGAAGGGAGCGGGAGGTCCTACAATGAGCAGTTCTTC